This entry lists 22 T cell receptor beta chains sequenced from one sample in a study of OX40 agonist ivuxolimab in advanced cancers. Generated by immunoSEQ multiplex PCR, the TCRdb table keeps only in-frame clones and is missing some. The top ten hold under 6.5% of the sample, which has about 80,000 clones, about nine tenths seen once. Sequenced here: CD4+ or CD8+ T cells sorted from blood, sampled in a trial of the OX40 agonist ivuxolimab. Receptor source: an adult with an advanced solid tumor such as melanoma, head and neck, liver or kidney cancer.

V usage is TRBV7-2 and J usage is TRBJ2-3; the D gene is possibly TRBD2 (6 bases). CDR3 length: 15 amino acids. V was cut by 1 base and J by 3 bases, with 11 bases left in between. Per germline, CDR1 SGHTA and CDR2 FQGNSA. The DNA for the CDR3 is TGTGCCAGCAGCTTAGACCGGGGGAGGACAGATACGCAGTATTTT. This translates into CASSLDRGRTDTQYF. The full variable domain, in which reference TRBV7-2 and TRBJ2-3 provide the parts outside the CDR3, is GAGVSQSPSNKVTEKGKDVELRCDPISGHTALYWYRQSLGQGLEFLIYFQGNSAPDKSGLPSDRFSAERTGGSVSTLTIQRTQQEDSAVYLCASSLDRGRTDTQYFGPGTRLTVL.

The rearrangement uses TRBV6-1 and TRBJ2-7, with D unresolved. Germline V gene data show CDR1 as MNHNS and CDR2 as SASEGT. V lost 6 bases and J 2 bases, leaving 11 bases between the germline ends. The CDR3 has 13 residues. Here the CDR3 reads CASSPRMTYEQYF. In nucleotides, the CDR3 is TGTGCCAGCAGCCCCCGCATGACCTACGAGCAGTACTTC.

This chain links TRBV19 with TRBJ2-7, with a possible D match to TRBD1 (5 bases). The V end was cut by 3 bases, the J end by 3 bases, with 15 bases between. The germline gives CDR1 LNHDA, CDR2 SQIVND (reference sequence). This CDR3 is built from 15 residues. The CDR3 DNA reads TGTGCCAGTAGTATGGGTCAGGGTGGAAGCTACGAGCAGTACTTC. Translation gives CASSMGQGGSYEQYF.

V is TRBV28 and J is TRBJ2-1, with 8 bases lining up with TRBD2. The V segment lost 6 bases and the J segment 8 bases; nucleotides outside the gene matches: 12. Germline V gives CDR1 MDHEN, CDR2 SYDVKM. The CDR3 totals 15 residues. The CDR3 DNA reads TGTGCCAGCAGCCCTCCGGGCGGGAGGAGCTATGAGCAGTTCTTC. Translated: CASSPPGGRSYEQFF.

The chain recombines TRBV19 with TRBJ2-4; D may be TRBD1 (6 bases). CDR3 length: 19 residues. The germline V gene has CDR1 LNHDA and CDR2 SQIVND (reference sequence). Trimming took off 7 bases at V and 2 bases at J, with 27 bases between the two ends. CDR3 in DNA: TGTGCCAGTAATTTGGATGGTCTTTGGGACAAGGACTCCAAAAACATTCAGTACTTC. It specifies CASNLDGLWDKDSKNIQYF.

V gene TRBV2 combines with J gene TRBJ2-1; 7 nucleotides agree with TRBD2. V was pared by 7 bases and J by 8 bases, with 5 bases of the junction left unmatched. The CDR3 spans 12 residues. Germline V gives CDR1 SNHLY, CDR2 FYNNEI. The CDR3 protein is CASNGAGDEQFF. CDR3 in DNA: TGTGCCAGCAATGGGGCGGGAGATGAGCAGTTCTTC.

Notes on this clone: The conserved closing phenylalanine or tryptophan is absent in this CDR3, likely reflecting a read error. CDR3 in amino acids: CASSPQQAIYGYTL. Written as DNA, the CDR3 is TGTGCCAGCTCACCACAACAGGCAATCTATGGCTACACCCTC. This chain links TRBV18 with TRBJ1-2, with D maybe TRBD1 (5 bases). Trimming removed 1 base from V and 4 bases from J, with 10 bases in between. The CDR3 length is 14 residues. The V gene's germline CDR1 is KGHSH and CDR2 LQKENI.

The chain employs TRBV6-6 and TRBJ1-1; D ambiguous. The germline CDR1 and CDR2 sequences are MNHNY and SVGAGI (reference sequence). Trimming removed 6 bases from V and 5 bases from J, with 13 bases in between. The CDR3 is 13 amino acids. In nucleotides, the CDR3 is TGTGCCAGCAGGAACAGCGGAGGAACTGAAGCTTTCTTT. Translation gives CASRNSGGTEAFF.

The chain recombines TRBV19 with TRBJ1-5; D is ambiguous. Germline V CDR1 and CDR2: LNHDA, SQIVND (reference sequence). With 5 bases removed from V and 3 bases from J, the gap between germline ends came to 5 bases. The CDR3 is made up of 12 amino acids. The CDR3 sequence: CASSPYNQPQHF. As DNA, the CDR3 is TGTGCCAGTAGTCCTTACAATCAGCCCCAGCATTTT.

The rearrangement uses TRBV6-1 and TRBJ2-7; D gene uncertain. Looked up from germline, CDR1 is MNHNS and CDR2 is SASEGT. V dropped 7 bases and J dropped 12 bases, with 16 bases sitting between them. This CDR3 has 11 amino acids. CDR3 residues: CASTQGQAGYF. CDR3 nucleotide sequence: TGTGCCAGCACTCAAGGGCAGGCTGGGTACTTC.

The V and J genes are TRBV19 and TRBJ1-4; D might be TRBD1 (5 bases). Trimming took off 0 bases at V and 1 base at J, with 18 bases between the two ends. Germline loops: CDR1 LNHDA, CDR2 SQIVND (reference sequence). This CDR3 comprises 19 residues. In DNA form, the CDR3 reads TGTGCCAGTAGTATAGATCGCCGACCCGGGACGGAAACTAATGAAAAACTGTTTTTT. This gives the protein CASSIDRRPGTETNEKLFF.

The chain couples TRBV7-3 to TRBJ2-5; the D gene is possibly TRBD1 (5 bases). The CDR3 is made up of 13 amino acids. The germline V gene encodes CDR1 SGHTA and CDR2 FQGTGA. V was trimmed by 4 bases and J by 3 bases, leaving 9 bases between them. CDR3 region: CASSWSREETQYF. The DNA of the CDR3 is TGTGCCAGCAGCTGGTCCAGGGAAGAGACCCAGTACTTC.

The CDR3 sequence is CASSLQGGNSPLHF. The CDR3 DNA sequence: TGTGCCAGCAGTCTACAGGGAGGCAATTCACCCCTCCACTTT. The chain recombines TRBV28 with TRBJ1-6; D is perhaps TRBD1 (6 bases). Trimming pared 5 bases from V and 7 bases from J, leaving 12 bases between. Germline loops: CDR1 MDHEN, CDR2 SYDVKM. This CDR3 contains 14 residues.

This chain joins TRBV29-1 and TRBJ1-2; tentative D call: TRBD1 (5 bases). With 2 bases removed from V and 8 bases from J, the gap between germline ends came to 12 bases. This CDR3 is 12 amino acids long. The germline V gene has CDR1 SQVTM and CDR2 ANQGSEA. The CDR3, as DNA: TGCAGCGTTGAATTACCAGGGAGCGGCTACACCTTC. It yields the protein CSVELPGSGYTF.

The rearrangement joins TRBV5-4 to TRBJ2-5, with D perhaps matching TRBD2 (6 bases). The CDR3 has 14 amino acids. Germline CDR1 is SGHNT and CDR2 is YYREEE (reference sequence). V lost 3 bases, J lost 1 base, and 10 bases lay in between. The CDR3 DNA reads TGTGCCAGCAGCTCAAGGGACTTCCAAGAGACCCAGTACTTC. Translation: CASSSRDFQETQYF.

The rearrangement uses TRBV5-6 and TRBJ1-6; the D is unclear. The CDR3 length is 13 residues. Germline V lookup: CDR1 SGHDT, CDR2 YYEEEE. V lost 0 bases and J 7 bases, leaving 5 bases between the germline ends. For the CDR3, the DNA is TGTGCCAGCAGCTTGGGACTAAATTCACCCCTCCACTTT. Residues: CASSLGLNSPLHF.

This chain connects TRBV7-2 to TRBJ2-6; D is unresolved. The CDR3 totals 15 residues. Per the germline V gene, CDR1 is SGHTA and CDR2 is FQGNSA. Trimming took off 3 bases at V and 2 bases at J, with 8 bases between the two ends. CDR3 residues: CASSFLRTGANVLTF. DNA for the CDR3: TGTGCCAGCAGCTTCCTAAGGACTGGGGCCAACGTCCTGACTTTC.

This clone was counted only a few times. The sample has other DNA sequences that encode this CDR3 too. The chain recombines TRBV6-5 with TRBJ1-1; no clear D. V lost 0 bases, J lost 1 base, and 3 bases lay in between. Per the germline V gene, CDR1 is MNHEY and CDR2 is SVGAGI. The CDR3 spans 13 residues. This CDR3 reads CASSYSRNTEAFF. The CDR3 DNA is TGTGCCAGCAGTTACTCCAGGAACACTGAAGCTTTCTTT.

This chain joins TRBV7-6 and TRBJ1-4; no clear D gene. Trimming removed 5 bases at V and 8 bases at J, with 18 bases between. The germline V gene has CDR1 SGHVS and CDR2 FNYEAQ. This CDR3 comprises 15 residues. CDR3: CASSRLDYLGEKLFF. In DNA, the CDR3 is TGTGCCAGCAGCCGCTTGGACTACCTGGGAGAAAAACTGTTTTTT.

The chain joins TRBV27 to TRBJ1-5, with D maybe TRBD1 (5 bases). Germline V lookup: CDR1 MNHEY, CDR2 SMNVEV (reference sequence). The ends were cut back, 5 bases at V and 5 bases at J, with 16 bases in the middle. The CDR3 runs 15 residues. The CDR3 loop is CASSPPAGIYQPQHF. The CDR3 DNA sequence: TGTGCCAGCAGTCCCCCTGCAGGGATCTATCAGCCCCAGCATTTT.

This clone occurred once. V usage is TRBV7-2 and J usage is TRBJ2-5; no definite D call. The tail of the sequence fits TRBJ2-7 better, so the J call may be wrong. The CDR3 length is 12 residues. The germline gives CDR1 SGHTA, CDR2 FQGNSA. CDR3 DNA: TGTGCCAGCAGCTTAGCGGTACACGAGCAGTACTTC. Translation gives CASSLAVHEQYF.

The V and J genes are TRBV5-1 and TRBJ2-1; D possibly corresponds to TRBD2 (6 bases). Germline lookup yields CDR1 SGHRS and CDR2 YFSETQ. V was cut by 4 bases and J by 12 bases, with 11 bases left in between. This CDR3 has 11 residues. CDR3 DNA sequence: TGCGCCAGCAGCGGAACGGGGGTGCAGTTCTTC. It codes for CASSGTGVQFF.